The rows below give T cell receptor beta chains drawn from one sample of a study of blood T cells in healthy people across ages. TCRdb recomputed calls from the 5' RACE reads with MiXCR, one row per CDR3 protein. The sample lists more than 750,000 distinct CDR3 sequences, 29% occurring once. Another study also made use of these data, one on T cells of mothers and their children.

Sequenced input: blood. All receptors come from a middle-aged woman in good health. CDR3s include the opening cysteine and the closing phenylalanine or tryptophan. The order of the fields is D gene, V gene, J gene, clone size, CDR3 DNA, CDR3 protein. A D gene is named only where the DNA matches it firmly. Rows give clone size only sometimes, using once, few, many, or a class for an expanded clone.

-	TRBV4-3	TRBJ1-5	few	TGCGCCAGCAGCCAAGAGTCAGGAATTAATCAGCCCCAGCATTTT	CASSQESGINQPQHF
TRBD1	TRBV10-3	TRBJ2-7	many	TGTGCCATCAGTACAGGGGATTCCTACGAGCAGTACTTC	CAISTGDSYEQYF
TRBD1	TRBV10-3	TRBJ1-2	once	TGTGCCAGCAGTCTCAGACAGGGACGTAACTATGGCTACACCTTC	CASSLRQGRNYGYTF
-	TRBV6-6	TRBJ1-2	-	TGTGCCAGCAGCTTACAGGGAAATAAGGGCTACACCTTC	CASSLQGNKGYTF
TRBD1	TRBV5-5	TRBJ2-1	many	TGTGCCAGCAGCCAACGGCCGGGACAGGGGGCACATGAGCAGTTCTTC	CASSQRPGQGAHEQFF
TRBD2	TRBV12-3/TRBV12-4	TRBJ2-7	-	TGTGTCAGCAGTTACGGACTAGCGGGGCCGTCCTACGAGCAGTACTTC	CVSSYGLAGPSYEQYF
-	TRBV28	TRBJ2-5	many	TGTGCCAGCAGTTTATGGGGGAGAGGACACCAAGAGACCCAGTACTTC	CASSLWGRGHQETQYF
-	TRBV21-1	TRBJ2-7	few	TGTGCCAGCAGCAAAAAAGGCGACGCCTACGAGCAGTACTTC	CASSKKGDAYEQYF
TRBD2	TRBV5-1	TRBJ2-1	-	TGCGCCAGCAGGCCTAGCGGGGGGCCCTCCTACAATGAGCAGTTCTTC	CASRPSGGPSYNEQFF
-	TRBV12-3/TRBV12-4	TRBJ2-1	few	TGTGCCAGCAGTTTCGTGGGGACTGCTCCTTACAATGAGCAGTTCTTC	CASSFVGTAPYNEQFF
-	TRBV3-1	TRBJ2-5	-	TGTGCCAGCAGCCATCCGACAGAAAATTCACAAGAGACCCAGTACTTC	CASSHPTENSQETQYF
-	TRBV20-1	TRBJ2-7	few	TGCAGTGCTAGAGATGAATTGACAGGGCGGGGGTCCTACGAGCAGTACTTC	CSARDELTGRGSYEQYF
TRBD2	TRBV7-2	TRBJ2-7	many	TGTGCCAGCAGCCCCCGGGGGGGCCAAATACACGAGCAGTACTTC	CASSPRGGQIHEQYF
TRBD2	TRBV6-1	TRBJ2-7	few	TGTGCCAGCAGTCCTCGGGGGGTACCAGTCTACGAGCAGTACTTC	CASSPRGVPVYEQYF
-	TRBV21-1	TRBJ2-1	-	TGTGCCAGCAGCAAAGGGGGACTAGCTGTCGGGAATGAGCAGTTCTTC	CASSKGGLAVGNEQFF
-	TRBV14	TRBJ2-5	few	TGTGCCAGCCGTCGGGGACCCTCTGGGGCCCAGTACTTC	CASRRGPSGAQYF
-	TRBV28	TRBJ2-1	few	TGTGCCAGCAGCCCCAACATCTCCTACAATGAGCAGTTCTTC	CASSPNISYNEQFF
TRBD1	TRBV6-6	TRBJ1-2	many	TGTGCCAGCAGTTCCCCCGGGACAGGACTCAACTATGGCTACACCTTC	CASSSPGTGLNYGYTF
-	TRBV4-1	TRBJ2-5	few	TGCGCCAGCAGCCAACCCAAGGGTAGCGTGGGAGAGACCCAGTACTTC	CASSQPKGSVGETQYF
TRBD2	TRBV4-1	TRBJ2-7	few	TGCGCCAGCAGCCAATTAGCGGGGGCCTCCTACGAGCAGTACTTC	CASSQLAGASYEQYF
TRBD1	TRBV20-1	TRBJ2-7	-	TGCAGTGCCCCGGAGACAGGGATCGGCGAGCAGTACTTC	CSAPETGIGEQYF
TRBD2	TRBV6-5	TRBJ2-1	many	TGTGCCAGCAGTTCTGGACTAGCGGGGGGAGACCAGTTCTTC	CASSSGLAGGDQFF
-	TRBV28	TRBJ2-7	-	TGTGCCAGCAGTTCACAGGGATACCGCCCTCCCTACAATGAGCAGTACTTC	CASSSQGYRPPYNEQYF
TRBD2	TRBV20-1	TRBJ2-1	-	TGCAGTGCTCTAACTAGCGGGGGGAGGAATGAGCAGTTCTTC	CSALTSGGRNEQFF
-	TRBV28	TRBJ1-2	few	TGTGCCAGCAGTTCGGCGGGGGGGGGCGTAGGGTATGGCTACACCTTC	CASSSAGGGVGYGYTF
-	TRBV4-3	TRBJ2-3	few	TGCGCCAGCAGCCACCGCCGGGGAGGGGGCCCTAGCACAGATACGCAGTATTTT	CASSHRRGGGPSTDTQYF
-	TRBV9	TRBJ2-1	many	TGTGCCAGCAGCGTAGACGCGGGGTCCTACAATGAGCAGTTCTTC	CASSVDAGSYNEQFF
TRBD1	TRBV12-3/TRBV12-4	TRBJ2-3	-	TGTGCCAGCAGCACACGGACAGGGGGCGCAGGGGATACGCAGTATTTT	CASSTRTGGAGDTQYF
TRBD1	TRBV9	TRBJ1-2	-	TGTGCCAGCAGCGTCGGACCGGGACAGGCCCCCTATGGCTACACCTTC	CASSVGPGQAPYGYTF
TRBD1	TRBV3-1	TRBJ2-1	-	TGTGCCAGCAGCCAGTACCGGGACAGGGTGGGGAATGAGCAGTTCTTC	CASSQYRDRVGNEQFF
-	TRBV5-5	TRBJ1-5	few	TGTGCCAGCAGCTTGGGGAGGGACCGTACAACAGCCCAGCATTTT	CASSLGRDRTTAQHF
TRBD1	TRBV20-1	TRBJ1-2	many	TGCAGTGCCACCACCCAGGGGGGCGGAACCAACTATGGCTACACCTTC	CSATTQGGGTNYGYTF
TRBD2	TRBV12-3/TRBV12-4	TRBJ2-1	-	TGTGCCAGCAGTCCCCTCGGGACTAGCGGGTATTACAATGAGCAGTTCTTC	CASSPLGTSGYYNEQFF
-	TRBV2	TRBJ2-1	-	TGTGCCAGCAGCGACAGTGATCCCTACAATGAGCAGTTCTTC	CASSDSDPYNEQFF
-	TRBV12-3/TRBV12-4	TRBJ2-5	many	TGTGCCAGCACTCTCGTTGGGGCAATAGAGACCCAGTACTTC	CASTLVGAIETQYF
-	TRBV6-2/TRBV6-3	TRBJ2-1	-	TGTGCCAGCATCAAGGGGGCTAGCGGCACCTACGAGCAGTTCTTC	CASIKGASGTYEQFF
-	TRBV7-2	TRBJ1-2	once	TGTGCCAGCGCCAACTCAAGAAGCAACTATGGCTACACCTTC	CASANSRSNYGYTF